This is a list of T cell receptor beta chains from one sample in a study of blood T cell repertoires in COVID-19. Profiling relied on immunoSEQ multiplex PCR, and the TCRdb table lists in-frame clones only, not all of them. The sample yields about 170,000 clones, approximately 86% seen once. The sequenced sample consisted of peripheral blood. These TCRs come from a woman of 80 years or more with COVID-19, enrolled during active disease. Each CDR3 is given with its conserved first and last residue. The order of the fields is V gene, J gene, clone size, D gene, CDR3 DNA, CDR3 protein. The D gene is left open where the match is weak. A clone size is listed for some rows: how often the clone was seen (once, few, many), or a class if it is expanded.

TRBV11-3	TRBJ1-6	-	TRBD1	TGTGCCAGCAGCTCAGGGGGCGGAAATTCACCCCTCCACTTT	CASSSGGGNSPLHF
TRBV2	TRBJ2-7	-	-	TGTGCCACACGGGCAGCGGCCAACTACGAGCAGTACTTC	CATRAAANYEQYF
TRBV25-1	TRBJ1-1	-	-	TGTGCCAGCAGTGCGGCAGCGTTGAACACTGAAGCTTTCTTT	CASSAAALNTEAFF
TRBV5-1	TRBJ1-2	-	TRBD1	TGCGCCAGCAGCCTGATACAGGGGGCTGGCTATGGCTACACCTTC	CASSLIQGAGYGYTF
TRBV5-1	TRBJ1-1	-	-	TGCGCCAGCAGCTCTCCTGGGGGGGCTGAAGCTTTCTTT	CASSSPGGAEAFF
TRBV6-6	TRBJ1-2	-	-	TGTGCCAGCAGTTACTCGAGTGCGAGGGCCTATGGCTACACCTTC	CASSYSSARAYGYTF
TRBV5-1	TRBJ2-5	-	TRBD2	TGCGCCAGCAGCTTCGACGGGACTAGCAGGGAAGAGACCCAGTACTTC	CASSFDGTSREETQYF
TRBV3-1/TRBV3-2	TRBJ1-2	-	-	TGTGCCAGCAGCCAAGCCAGCGGAAGGGTAAACTATGGCTACACCTTC	CASSQASGRVNYGYTF
TRBV3-1/TRBV3-2	TRBJ1-2	-	TRBD1	TGTGCCAGCAGCCACCTCGGGGACAGGGGACACTACACCTTC	CASSHLGDRGHYTF
TRBV7-2	TRBJ2-3	once	TRBD2	TGTGCCAGCAGCCTCAGCGGGAGGACAGATACGCAGTATTTT	CASSLSGRTDTQYF
TRBV7-2	TRBJ1-2	once	TRBD1	TGTGCCAGCAGCTTAGTAAGGGAAGGGGGCGGGCGCTACACCTTC	CASSLVREGGGRYTF
TRBV19	TRBJ1-2	-	-	TGTGCCAGTAGGGAGACAGCTAACTATGGCTACACCTTC	CASRETANYGYTF
TRBV28	TRBJ2-7	-	TRBD2	TGTGCCAGCAGTGAAACAGCTAGCGGTTACGAGCAGTACTTC	CASSETASGYEQYF
TRBV25-1	TRBJ2-3	-	-	TGTGCCAGCAGTGGTCCAGGAGGGGATTTAACAGATACGCAGTATTTT	CASSGPGGDLTDTQYF
TRBV5-1	TRBJ2-3	-	-	TGCGCCAGTAGGGGGGGAGATACGCAGTATTTT	CASRGGDTQYF
TRBV7-9	TRBJ2-2	few	-	TGTGCCAGCAGCGTCACGACCCGGGAGCGGTCGAACACCGGGGAGCTGTTTTTT	CASSVTTRERSNTGELFF
TRBV28	TRBJ1-5	few	-	TGTGCCAGCAGAATCCCCAGGGTGGATCAGCCCCAGCATTTT	CASRIPRVDQPQHF
TRBV3-1/TRBV3-2	TRBJ2-7	-	TRBD2	TGTGCCAGCAGCTCGGCGGGGGGTCGCTCCGACGAGCAGTACTTC	CASSSAGGRSDEQYF
TRBV7-8	TRBJ1-3	-	-	TGTGCCAGCAGCTTCAGTACTGGGCAACTCTTTGGAAACACCATATATTTT	CASSFSTGQLFGNTIYF
TRBV18	TRBJ2-1	-	TRBD2	TGTGCCAGCTCACCACCGGGACTAGCGGGAGGGCCTTGGAATGAGCAGTTCTTC	CASSPPGLAGGPWNEQFF
TRBV18	TRBJ1-1	-	-	TGTGCCAGCTCACCGAGACAGGAGCCATCGAACACTGAAGCTTTCTTT	CASSPRQEPSNTEAFF
TRBV28	TRBJ1-4	-	TRBD1	TGTGCCAGCAGTTTCCAGGACAGGCGGGAAAAACTGTTTTTT	CASSFQDRREKLFF
TRBV3-1/TRBV3-2	TRBJ1-1	once	-	TGTGCCAGCTCGAGCGGGATGAACACTGAAGCTTTCTTT	CASSSGMNTEAFF
TRBV6-6	TRBJ1-5	-	-	TGTGCCAGCAGCCGGGGTGCAGGGAGGGACAATCAGCCCCAGCATTTT	CASSRGAGRDNQPQHF
TRBV29-1	TRBJ2-5	-	TRBD1	TGCAGCGTGGGACAGGGGGGCGTGGAGACCCAGTACTTC	CSVGQGGVETQYF
TRBV10-2	TRBJ1-1	once	-	TGCGCCAGCAGTGATTTGGTCGGGGTTTGGAACACTGAAGCTTTCTTT	CASSDLVGVWNTEAFF
TRBV5-8	TRBJ2-3	-	TRBD2	TGTGCCAGCGGACTAGCTCAGACAGATACGCAGTATTTT	CASGLAQTDTQYF
TRBV2	TRBJ1-5	many	-	TGTGCCAGCAGTGCTGGGGAGAATCAGCCCCAGCATTTT	CASSAGENQPQHF
TRBV18	TRBJ1-3	-	-	TGTGCCAGCTCACCCCCAGGACAGCTATACACCATATATTTT	CASSPPGQLYTIYF
TRBV5-1	TRBJ2-3	-	TRBD2	TGCGCCAGCAGGGTTAGCGGGGACCGCACAGATACGCAGTATTTT	CASRVSGDRTDTQYF
TRBV18	TRBJ2-1	few	-	TGTGCCAGCTCACCGATGGCCAATGAGCAGTTCTTC	CASSPMANEQFF
TRBV3-1/TRBV3-2	TRBJ1-5	-	-	TGTGCCAGCAGCCAGGGGGGGAGCAATCAGCCCCAGCATTTT	CASSQGGSNQPQHF
TRBV18	TRBJ1-3	-	-	TGTGCCAGCTGGACCGGGACATCTGAAAACACCATATATTTT	CASWTGTSENTIYF
TRBV11-3	TRBJ1-1	-	-	TGTGCCAGCAGCCCGGGTATGAACACTGAAGCTTTCTTT	CASSPGMNTEAFF
TRBV5-3	TRBJ1-4	-	-	TGTGCCAGAAGCTTGGGGGAGGGGGTTGAAGGAAAACTGTTTTTT	CARSLGEGVEGKLFF
TRBV5-1	TRBJ2-3	-	-	TGCGCCAGCAAAACCGAGGCACTTAGCACAGATACGCAGTATTTT	CASKTEALSTDTQYF
TRBV6-5	TRBJ1-5	-	-	TGTGCCAGCGGGAGTCGCGGGAGCGACCAGCCCCAGCATTTT	CASGSRGSDQPQHF
TRBV27	TRBJ1-4	once	-	TGTGCCAGCAGTTTACGGCAGGGAGGGTTTACAACTAATGAAAAACTGTTTTTT	CASSLRQGGFTTNEKLFF
TRBV6-6	TRBJ2-4	-	-	TGTGCCAGCAGTTCGGGACTCATAGCCAAAAACATTCAGTACTTC	CASSSGLIAKNIQYF
TRBV11-2	TRBJ1-1	-	-	TGTGCCAGCAGCACCCAGGGGAACACTGAAGCTTTCTTT	CASSTQGNTEAFF
TRBV6-5	TRBJ2-7	once	TRBD2	TGTGCCAGCGGGGAGGCGGGAGCCCACGAGCAGTACTTC	CASGEAGAHEQYF
TRBV5-1	TRBJ2-1	few	-	TGCGCCAGCAGCCCGGACAGTCACAATGAGCAGTTCTTC	CASSPDSHNEQFF
TRBV12-3/TRBV12-4	TRBJ1-1	-	-	TGTGCCAGCAGCTCGGTTGGCACTGAAGCTTTCTTT	CASSSVGTEAFF
TRBV6-5	TRBJ1-4	-	TRBD1	TGTGCCAGCAGCCTCACCGGGACAGGGAATGAAAAACTGTTTTTT	CASSLTGTGNEKLFF
TRBV5-1	TRBJ2-1	few	TRBD2	TGCGCCAGCAGCCCACTGACTAGCGGGATAGGTGAGCAGTTCTTC	CASSPLTSGIGEQFF
TRBV5-4	TRBJ2-7	-	-	TGTGCCAGCAGCTTTTCCGCCTACGAGCAGTACTTC	CASSFSAYEQYF
TRBV3-1/TRBV3-2	TRBJ1-3	-	-	TGTGCCAGCAGCCATGGCAGGGCTACTGGAAACACCATATATTTT	CASSHGRATGNTIYF
TRBV10-1	TRBJ2-2	-	-	TGCGCCAGCAGTCGGTCGAGGGCCGGGGAGCTGTTTTTT	CASSRSRAGELFF
TRBV28	TRBJ1-5	-	-	TGTGCCAGCAGTTTAAATTTGGGGGGAAATAGCAATCAGCCCCAGCATTTT	CASSLNLGGNSNQPQHF
TRBV19	TRBJ1-3	-	-	TGTGCCAGCCAACAGGGATGGACTGGAAACACCATATATTTT	CASQQGWTGNTIYF
TRBV3-1/TRBV3-2	TRBJ1-5	many	TRBD1	TGTGCCAGCAGCCAAAATGGCAGGGGGAATCAGCCCCAGCATTTT	CASSQNGRGNQPQHF
TRBV6-1	TRBJ1-2	-	-	TGTGCCAGCAGTGATCACAGGGTCTCTGGCTACACCTTC	CASSDHRVSGYTF
TRBV15	TRBJ1-1	-	-	TGTGCCACCAGCAGAGACCCGGGAGAGGGGACTGAAGCTTTCTTT	CATSRDPGEGTEAFF
TRBV5-1	TRBJ1-5	many	-	TGCGCCAGCAGCTTAGACGGGGATCAGCCCCAGCATTTT	CASSLDGDQPQHF
TRBV29-1	TRBJ1-1	-	TRBD1	TGCAGCGTAACACACAGGGGGCCGGGTACTGAAGCTTTCTTT	CSVTHRGPGTEAFF